The clone carrying this TCR beta chain was detected only a few times. As yet, its antigen is unknown. The data stem from a study of T cell repertoires in cytomegalovirus infection. Overall study context: Recently described HLA-C-restricted plus well-studied HLA-B-restricted CMV epitopes were used. Public TCR beta signatures marked donors with CMV infection and the matching HLA.

Trimming removed 6 bases at V and 3 bases at J, with 17 bases between. Germline V CDR1 and CDR2: SGHVS, FQNEAQ. There are 15 residues in the CDR3. Study-wide findings and caveats: There were HLA-C-restricted CMV-specific TCR beta clonotypes dominating the ex vivo response. The cumulative frequency of public TCR beta families identified carriers of CMV plus the relevant HLA.

From the reads, TCRdb called clonotypes with MiXCR, one entry per CDR3 protein. The sample lists approximately 270,000 distinct CDR3 sequences, approximately 22% occurring once. This receptor was taken from a human donor in good health (CMV status not recorded). Some clones in this sample may be carry-over from other donors' samples. The chain combines TRBV7-8 with TRBJ1-2, with D unclear. Sequences were derived from cultured PBMCs, sampled from culture after CMV antigen stimulation. The CDR3 coding sequence is TGTGCCAGCAGACGTAACGTGGGAACGGACTATGGCTACACCTTC. It specifies CASRRNVGTDYGYTF.